This entry lists 11 T cell receptor beta chains sequenced from one sample in a study of cytomegalovirus exposure and HLA in healthy donors. The primer mix had 60 Vbeta and 13 Jbeta primers. Produced via immunoSEQ multiplex PCR; TCRdb's table is partial and in-frame only. The sample lists 65,000 to 70,000 clones, around 68% seen once, with 9.5% to 13% in the top ten. The sample comprised PBMCs. These receptors were collected from a woman in her thirties in good health and CMV-seronegative.

This chain links TRBV4-1 with TRBJ2-5; 7 bases are shared with TRBD1. Per germline, CDR1 MGHRA and CDR2 YSYEKL. This CDR3 region has 16 residues. V lost 1 base to trimming and J lost 5 bases; unmatched junction nucleotides: 10. The CDR3 nucleotides read TGCGCCAGCAGCCAAGGTACAGGGGCCGTCGGGGAGACCCAGTACTTC. It codes for CASSQGTGAVGETQYF.

This clone was detected a few times. The chain carries TRBV4-1 and TRBJ1-1; D is undetermined. From germline, CDR1 is MGHRA and CDR2 YSYEKL. V was clipped by 1 base and J by 3 bases, with 12 bases between them. CDR3 length: 15 residues. CDR3: CASSQVNVRDTEAFF. The DNA for the CDR3 is TGCGCCAGCAGCCAAGTTAACGTTAGAGACACTGAAGCTTTCTTT.

In its sample, this clone was seen a few times. A far larger clone is off by one base, so a read error is likely. Here the CDR3 omits its conserved ending phenylalanine or tryptophan, so a read error is the likely source. The genes are TRBV4-1 and TRBJ1-1; no clear D. Looked up from germline, CDR1 is MGHRA and CDR2 is YSYEKL. The CDR3 has 13 amino acids. Deletions cut 5 bases from V and 2 bases from J, with 9 bases between. The DNA of the CDR3 is TGCGCCAGCAGCACTCGGGGAAACACTGAAGCTTTCGTT. Translated: CASSTRGNTEAFV.

V is TRBV4-1 and J is TRBJ1-5; D gene ambiguous. Germline-derived CDR1 and CDR2 are MGHRA and YSYEKL. Trimming took off 0 bases at V and 7 bases at J, with 16 bases between the two ends. CDR3 length equals 16 residues. CDR3 protein: CASSQDQSPMRQPQHF. CDR3 sequence (DNA): TGCGCCAGCAGCCAAGATCAGTCCCCTATGAGGCAGCCCCAGCATTTT.

The chain joins TRBV23-1 to TRBJ2-7; the D gene is possibly TRBD2 (7 bases). TRBV23-1 is assigned to the ORF class and has an uncertain function. The CDR3 covers 18 residues. V gave up 4 bases and J gave up 5 bases, with 27 bases separating them. Here the CDR3 reads CASSPKGTPQGGSDEQYF. CDR3 sequence (DNA): TGCGCCAGCAGTCCCAAGGGTACTCCACAGGGAGGGAGCGACGAGCAGTACTTC.

The chain joins TRBV4-2 to TRBJ2-7; 10 bases fit TRBD1. Per the germline V gene, CDR1 is LGHNA and CDR2 is YNFKEQ. J gave up 5 bases and V 4 bases, and 5 bases lay outside the gene matches. This CDR3 comprises 14 residues. CDR3: CASSPRDRGHEQYF. CDR3 nucleotide sequence: TGTGCCAGCAGCCCCCGGGACAGGGGCCACGAGCAGTACTTC.

The V gene is TRBV6-6, the J gene TRBJ2-7, with 7 bases fitting TRBD1. The junction had 5 bases not matched to a gene; V was cut back by 6 bases and J by 0 bases. The CDR3 consists of 14 residues. Germline V lookup: CDR1 MNHNY, CDR2 SVGAGI (reference sequence). CDR3 sequence (DNA): TGTGCCAGCAGACAAGGGGGCACCTCCTACGAGCAGTACTTC. It encodes CASRQGGTSYEQYF.

With respect to this clone: One junction end disagrees with the germline gene, perhaps due to a read error. The chain employs TRBV29-1 and TRBJ2-5; 8 bases line up with TRBD1. Looked up from germline, CDR1 is SQVTM and CDR2 is ANQGSEA. This CDR3 spans 13 amino acids. The CDR3 DNA reads TGCAACGTTGGGCAGGGGGCCTGGGAGACCCAGTACTTC. Translated, it gives CNVGQGAWETQYF.

V and J are TRBV5-8 and TRBJ2-4; D perhaps matches TRBD1 (5 bases). Per the germline V gene, CDR1 is SGHTS and CDR2 is YDEGEE. V gave up 2 bases and J gave up 7 bases, with 16 bases separating them. This CDR3 is 15 amino acids long. The CDR3 region is CASSFGTGRVNIQYF. Written as DNA, the CDR3 is TGTGCCAGCAGCTTTGGAACGGGCAGGGTCAACATTCAGTACTTC.

The chain recombines TRBV4-2 with TRBJ1-1; D is undetermined. V lost 1 base, J lost 1 base, and 10 bases lay in between. In germline, CDR1 is LGHNA, CDR2 YNFKEQ. This CDR3 spans 15 amino acids. The CDR3 here is CASSQALGQNTEAFF. The CDR3 region has the DNA TGTGCCAGCAGCCAAGCCTTGGGCCAGAACACTGAAGCTTTCTTT.

The chain links TRBV14 to TRBJ1-1; the D is unclear. The CDR3 covers 11 residues. CDR1 SGHDN and CDR2 FVKESK come from the germline V gene. The V end lost 4 bases, the J end lost 11 bases, and 11 bases lay between the germline ends. CDR3 sequence: CASSLSEGAFF. The CDR3 DNA sequence: TGTGCCAGCAGCCTATCAGAGGGCGCTTTCTTT.